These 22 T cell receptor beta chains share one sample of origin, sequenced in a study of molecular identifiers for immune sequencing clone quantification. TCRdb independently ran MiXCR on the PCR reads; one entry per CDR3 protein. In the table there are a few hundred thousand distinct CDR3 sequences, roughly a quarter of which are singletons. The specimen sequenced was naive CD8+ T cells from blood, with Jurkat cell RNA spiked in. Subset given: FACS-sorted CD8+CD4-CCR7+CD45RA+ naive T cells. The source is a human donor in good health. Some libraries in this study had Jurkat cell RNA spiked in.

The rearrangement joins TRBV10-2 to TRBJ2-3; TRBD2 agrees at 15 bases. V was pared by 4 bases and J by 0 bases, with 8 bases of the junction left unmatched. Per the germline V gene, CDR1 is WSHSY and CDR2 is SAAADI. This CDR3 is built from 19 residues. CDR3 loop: CASSALGLAGGRSTDTQYF. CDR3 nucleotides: TGCGCCAGCAGTGCCCTCGGACTAGCGGGGGGGCGAAGCACAGATACGCAGTATTTT.

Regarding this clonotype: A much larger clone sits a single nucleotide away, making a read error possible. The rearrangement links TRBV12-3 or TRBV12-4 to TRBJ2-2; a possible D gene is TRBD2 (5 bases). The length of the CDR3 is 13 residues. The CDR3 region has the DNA TGTACCAGCACCTTCAGGAGGACCGGGGAGCTGTTTTTT. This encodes CTSTFRRTGELFF.

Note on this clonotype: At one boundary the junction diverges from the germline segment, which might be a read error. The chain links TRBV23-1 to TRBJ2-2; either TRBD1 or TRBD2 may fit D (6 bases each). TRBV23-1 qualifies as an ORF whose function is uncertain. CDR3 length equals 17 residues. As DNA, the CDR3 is TGCGCCATCAGTCAAAATTCGGGGGCGCAGGGCACCGGGGAGCTGTTTTTT. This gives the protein CAISQNSGAQGTGELFF.

CDR3 nucleotide sequence: TGTGCCAGCATGGAGGAACAGGGGATTTACAATGAGCAGTTCTTC. This sequence encodes CASMEEQGIYNEQFF. The chain employs TRBV6-5 and TRBJ2-1, with 7 bases identical to TRBD1. With V trimmed by 7 bases and J by 4 bases, 10 bases remained unmatched. Germline values: CDR1 MNHEY, CDR2 SVGAGI. The CDR3 has 15 residues.

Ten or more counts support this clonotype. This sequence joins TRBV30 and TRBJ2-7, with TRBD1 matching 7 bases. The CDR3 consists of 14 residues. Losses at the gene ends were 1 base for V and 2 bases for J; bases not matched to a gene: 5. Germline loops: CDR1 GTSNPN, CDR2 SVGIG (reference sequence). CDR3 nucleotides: TGTGCCTGGAGTGAAGGACAGGCGGCCTACGAGCAGTACTTC. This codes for CAWSEGQAAYEQYF.

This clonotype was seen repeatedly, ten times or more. The CDR3 region is CASSLMGAEQYF. For the CDR3, the DNA is TGTGCCAGCAGCTTAATGGGCGCGGAGCAGTACTTC. The V gene is TRBV7-9, the J gene TRBJ2-7; the D is unclear. Between the trimmed V and J ends, which lost 2 bases and 7 bases, there was a span of 9 bases. The CDR3 spans 12 residues. From germline, CDR1 is SEHNR and CDR2 FQNEAQ (reference sequence). Using reference TRBV7-9 and TRBJ2-7 for the parts outside the CDR3, the full variable domain is DTGVSQNPRHKITKRGQNVTFRCDPISEHNRLYWYRQTLGQGPEFLTYFQNEAQLEKSRLLSDRFSAERPKGSFSTLEIQRTEQGDSAMYLCASSLMGAEQYFGPGTRLTVT.

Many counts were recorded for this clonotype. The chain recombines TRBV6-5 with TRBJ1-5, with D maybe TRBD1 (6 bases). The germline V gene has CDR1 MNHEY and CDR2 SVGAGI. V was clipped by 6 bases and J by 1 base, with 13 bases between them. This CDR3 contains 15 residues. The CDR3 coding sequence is TGTGCCAGCAGCCCAGGGCAGGGGAGCAATCAGCCCCAGCATTTT. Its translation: CASSPGQGSNQPQHF.

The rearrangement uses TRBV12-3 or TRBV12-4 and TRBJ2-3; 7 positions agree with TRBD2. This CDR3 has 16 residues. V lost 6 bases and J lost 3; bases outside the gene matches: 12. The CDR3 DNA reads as TGTGCCAGCAGAGCCGCCGCGTCCGGGAGGACAGATACGCAGTATTTT. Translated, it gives CASRAAASGRTDTQYF.

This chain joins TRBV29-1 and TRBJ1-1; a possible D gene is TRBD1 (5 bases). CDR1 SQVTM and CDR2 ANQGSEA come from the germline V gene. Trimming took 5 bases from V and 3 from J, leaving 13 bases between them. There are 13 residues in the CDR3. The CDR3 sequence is CSVREGTYTEAFF. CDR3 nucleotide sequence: TGCAGCGTTCGAGAGGGGACCTACACTGAAGCTTTCTTT.

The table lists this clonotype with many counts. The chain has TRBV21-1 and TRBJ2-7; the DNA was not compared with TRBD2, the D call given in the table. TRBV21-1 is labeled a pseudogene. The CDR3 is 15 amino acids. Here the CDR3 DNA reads TGTGCCAGCAGCAAAGGAGTGCCGGGGGCCTTCGAGCAGTACTTC. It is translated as CASSKGVPGAFEQYF.

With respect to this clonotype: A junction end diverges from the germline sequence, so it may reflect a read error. The CDR3 DNA sequence: TGTGCCAGCAGCCCCACACGGGGAATCAATGAAAAACCGTTTTTT. Translated: CASSPTRGINEKPFF. The rearrangement links TRBV7-9 to TRBJ1-4; unclear D gene. Germline assignment: CDR1 SEHNR and CDR2 FQNEAQ (reference sequence). The CDR3 has 15 residues.

The CDR3 protein is CATKTSGRPGDTQYF. Here the CDR3 DNA reads TGTGCCACTAAGACTAGCGGGCGACCCGGGGATACGCAGTATTTT. The chain recombines TRBV27 with TRBJ2-3, with TRBD2 identical over 10 bases. Per the germline V gene, CDR1 is MNHEY and CDR2 is SMNVEV (reference sequence). The J segment lost 6 bases and the V segment lost 10 bases, leaving 13 bases of the junction unmatched. The CDR3 extends over 15 amino acids.

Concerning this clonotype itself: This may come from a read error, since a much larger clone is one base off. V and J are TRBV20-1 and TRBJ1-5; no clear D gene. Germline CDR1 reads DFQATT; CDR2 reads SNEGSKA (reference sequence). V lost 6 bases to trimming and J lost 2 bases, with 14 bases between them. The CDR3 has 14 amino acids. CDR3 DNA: TGCAGTGCCCGCCGATTTACGTGCAATCAGCCCCAGCATTTT. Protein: CSARRFTCNQPQHF.

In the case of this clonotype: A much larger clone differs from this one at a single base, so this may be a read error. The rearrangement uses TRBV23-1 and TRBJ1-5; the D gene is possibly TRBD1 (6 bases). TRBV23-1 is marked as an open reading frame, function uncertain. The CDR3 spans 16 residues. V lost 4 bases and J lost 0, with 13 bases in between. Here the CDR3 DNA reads TGCGCCAGCAGTCTCATGACAGGTTCTAGCAATCAGCCCCAGCATTTT. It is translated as CASSLMTGSSNQPQHF.

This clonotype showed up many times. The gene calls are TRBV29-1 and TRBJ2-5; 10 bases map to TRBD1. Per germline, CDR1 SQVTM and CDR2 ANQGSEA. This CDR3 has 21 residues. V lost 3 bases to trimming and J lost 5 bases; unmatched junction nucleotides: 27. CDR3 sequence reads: CSVDWDRGPEHRWTLSETQYF. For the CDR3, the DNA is TGCAGCGTTGATTGGGACAGGGGCCCGGAGCATAGGTGGACCCTGTCGGAGACCCAGTACTTC.

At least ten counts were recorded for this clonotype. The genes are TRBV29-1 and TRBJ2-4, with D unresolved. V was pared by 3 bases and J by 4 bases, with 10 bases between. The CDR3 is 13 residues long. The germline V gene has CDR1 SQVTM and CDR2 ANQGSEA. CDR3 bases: TGCAGCGTTGAGGTACAGTCAAAAAACATTCAGTACTTC. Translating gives CSVEVQSKNIQYF.

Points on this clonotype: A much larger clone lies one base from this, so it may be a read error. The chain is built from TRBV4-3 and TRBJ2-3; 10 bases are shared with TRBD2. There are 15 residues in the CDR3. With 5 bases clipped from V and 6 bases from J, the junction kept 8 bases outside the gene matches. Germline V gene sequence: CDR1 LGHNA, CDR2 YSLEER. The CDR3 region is CASSSGTSESDTQYF. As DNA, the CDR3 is TGCGCCAGCAGCTCCGGGACTAGCGAGTCGGATACGCAGTATTTT.

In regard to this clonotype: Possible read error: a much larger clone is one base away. Here the CDR3 reads CATSSGQALYNEQLF. DNA for the CDR3: TGTGCCACCAGTTCGGGACAAGCCCTCTACAATGAGCAGCTCTTC. The genes are TRBV24-1 and TRBJ2-1, with a possible D match to TRBD1 (6 bases). The CDR3 has 15 residues. Germline CDR1 is KGHDR and CDR2 is SFDVKD.

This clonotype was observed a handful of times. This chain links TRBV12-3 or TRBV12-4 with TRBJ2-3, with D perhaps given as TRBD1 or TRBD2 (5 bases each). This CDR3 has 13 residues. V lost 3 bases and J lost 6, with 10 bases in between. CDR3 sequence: CASSFSGADTQYF. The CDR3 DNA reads TGTGCCAGCAGTTTTTCCGGGGCGGATACGCAGTATTTT.

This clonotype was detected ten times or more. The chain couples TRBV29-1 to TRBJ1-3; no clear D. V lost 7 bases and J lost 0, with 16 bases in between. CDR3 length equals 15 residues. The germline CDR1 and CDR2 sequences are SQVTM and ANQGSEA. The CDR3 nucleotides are TGCAGCGCTGACTCCGACAAGACCTCTGGAAACACCATATATTTT. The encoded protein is CSADSDKTSGNTIYF.

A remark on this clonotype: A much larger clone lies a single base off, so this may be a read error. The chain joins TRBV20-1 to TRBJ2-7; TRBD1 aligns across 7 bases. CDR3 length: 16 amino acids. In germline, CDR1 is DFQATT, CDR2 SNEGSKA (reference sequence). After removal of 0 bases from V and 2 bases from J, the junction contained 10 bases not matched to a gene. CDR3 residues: CSARDAHRGFPYEQYF. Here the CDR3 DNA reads TGCAGTGCTAGAGATGCTCACAGGGGATTCCCCTACGAGCAGTACTTC.

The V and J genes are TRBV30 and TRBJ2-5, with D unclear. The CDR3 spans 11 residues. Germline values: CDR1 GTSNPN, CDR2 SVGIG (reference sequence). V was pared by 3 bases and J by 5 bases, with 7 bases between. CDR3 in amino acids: CAWSQMETQYF. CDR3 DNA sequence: TGTGCCTGGAGCCAGATGGAGACCCAGTACTTC.